This T cell receptor (beta chain) was observed in a study of siplizumab effects on memory and regulatory T cells. About this clone: The antigen remains unidentified.

CDR1 is SGHAT, CDR2 FQNNGV, per germline. V lost 5 bases to trimming and J lost 1 base; unmatched junction nucleotides: 0. The CDR3 is 14 residues long. Profiling relied on immunoSEQ multiplex PCR, and the TCRdb table lists in-frame clones only, not all of them. The table records 87,000 or so clones, approximately 93% of them present only once. Findings and limits, study-wide: Whether proliferating Tregs in siplizumab cultures suppress was not functionally confirmed. Contribution to the alloresponse seemed major for naive T cells, which also seemed more diverse than memory cells. A naive or memory phenotype could not be assigned to roughly 80-95% of the proliferating CD4+ or CD8+ clones. Unstimulated subsets contained matches for only a minor fraction of alloreactive clones.

The chain recombines TRBV11-2 with TRBJ2-3, with 10 bases identical to TRBD2. The sequence was collected from a human donor in good health. Sequencing used non-Treg CD4+ T cells sorted from blood. The CDR3 DNA follows: TGTGCCAGCAGCAGCGGGAGGGGCACAGATACGCAGTATTTT. Residues: CASSSGRGTDTQYF.